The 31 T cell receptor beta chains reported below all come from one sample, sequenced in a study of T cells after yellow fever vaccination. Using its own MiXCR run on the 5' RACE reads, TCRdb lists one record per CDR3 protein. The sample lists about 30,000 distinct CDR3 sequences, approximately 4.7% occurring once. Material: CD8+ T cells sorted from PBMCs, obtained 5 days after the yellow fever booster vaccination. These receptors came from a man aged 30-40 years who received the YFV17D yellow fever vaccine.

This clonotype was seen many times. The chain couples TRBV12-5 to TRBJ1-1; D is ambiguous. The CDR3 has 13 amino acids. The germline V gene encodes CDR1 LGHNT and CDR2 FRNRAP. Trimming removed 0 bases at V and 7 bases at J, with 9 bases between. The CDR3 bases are TGTGCTAGTGGTTTGGTAGGAAAGATTGAAGCTTTCTTT. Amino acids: CASGLVGKIEAFF.

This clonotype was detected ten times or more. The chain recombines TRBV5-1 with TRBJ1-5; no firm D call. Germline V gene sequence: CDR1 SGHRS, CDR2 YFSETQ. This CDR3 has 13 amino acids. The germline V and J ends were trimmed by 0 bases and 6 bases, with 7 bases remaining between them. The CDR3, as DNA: TGCGCCAGCAGCTTGGGCCCCCCTCAGCCCCAGCATTTT. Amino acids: CASSLGPPQPQHF.

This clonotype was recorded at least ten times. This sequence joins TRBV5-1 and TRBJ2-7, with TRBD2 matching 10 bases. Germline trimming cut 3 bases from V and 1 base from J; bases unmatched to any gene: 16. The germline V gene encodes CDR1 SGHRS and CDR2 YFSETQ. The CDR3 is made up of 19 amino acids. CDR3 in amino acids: CASSSPPGTSEGGSYEQYF. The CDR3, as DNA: TGCGCCAGCAGCTCCCCGCCCGGGACTAGCGAAGGGGGTTCCTACGAGCAGTACTTC.

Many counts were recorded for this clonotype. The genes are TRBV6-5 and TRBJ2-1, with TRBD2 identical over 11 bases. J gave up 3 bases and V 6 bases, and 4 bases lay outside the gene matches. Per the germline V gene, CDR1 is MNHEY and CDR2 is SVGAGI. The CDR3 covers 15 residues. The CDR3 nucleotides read TGTGCCAGCAGCCGAACTAGCGGGGGCTACAATGAGCAGTTCTTC. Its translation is CASSRTSGGYNEQFF.

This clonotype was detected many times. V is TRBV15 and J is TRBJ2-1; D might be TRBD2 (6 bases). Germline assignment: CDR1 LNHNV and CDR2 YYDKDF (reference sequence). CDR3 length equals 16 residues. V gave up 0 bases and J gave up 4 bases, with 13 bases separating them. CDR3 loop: CATSRDPSERYNEQFF. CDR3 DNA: TGTGCCACCAGCAGAGATCCTAGCGAGCGATACAATGAGCAGTTCTTC.

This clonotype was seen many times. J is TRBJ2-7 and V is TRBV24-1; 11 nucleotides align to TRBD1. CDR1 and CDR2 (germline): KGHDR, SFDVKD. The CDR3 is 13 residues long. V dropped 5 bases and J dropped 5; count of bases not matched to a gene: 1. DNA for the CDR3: TGTGCCACCAGTGGGACAGGGGGCAACGAGCAGTACTTC. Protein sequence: CATSGTGGNEQYF.

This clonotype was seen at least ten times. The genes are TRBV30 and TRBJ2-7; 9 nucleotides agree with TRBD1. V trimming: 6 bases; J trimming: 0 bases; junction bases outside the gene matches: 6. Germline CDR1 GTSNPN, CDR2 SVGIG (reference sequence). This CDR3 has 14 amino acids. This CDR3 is CACRWTGDSYEQYF. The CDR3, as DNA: TGTGCCTGCCGCTGGACAGGGGACTCCTACGAGCAGTACTTC.

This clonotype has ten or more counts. The CDR3 nucleotides read TGTGCCTGGAGTGTCGTTGCGGGAGAGCTCAATGAGCAGTTCTTC. Protein product: CAWSVVAGELNEQFF. The genes are TRBV30 and TRBJ2-1, with 7 bases fitting TRBD2. V dropped 0 bases and J dropped 6; count of bases not matched to a gene: 8. CDR1 GTSNPN and CDR2 SVGIG come from the germline V gene (reference sequence). The CDR3 loop spans 15 amino acids.

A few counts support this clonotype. The CDR3 is CASSPGTSGLLREQYF. CDR3 DNA sequence: TGCGCCAGCAGCCCTGGGACTAGCGGCCTGCTCCGGGAGCAGTACTTC. This chain connects TRBV4-1 to TRBJ2-7; 11 bases align to TRBD2. Germline V gene data show CDR1 as MGHRA and CDR2 as YSYEKL. This CDR3 is built from 16 residues. After removal of 4 bases from V and 7 bases from J, the junction contained 12 bases not matched to a gene.

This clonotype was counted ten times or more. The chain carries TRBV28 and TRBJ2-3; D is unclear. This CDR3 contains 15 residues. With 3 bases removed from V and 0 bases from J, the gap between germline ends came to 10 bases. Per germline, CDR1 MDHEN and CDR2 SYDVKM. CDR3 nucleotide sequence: TGTGCCAGCAGTTTGAGGACGGCAAGCACAGATACGCAGTATTTT. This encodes CASSLRTASTDTQYF.

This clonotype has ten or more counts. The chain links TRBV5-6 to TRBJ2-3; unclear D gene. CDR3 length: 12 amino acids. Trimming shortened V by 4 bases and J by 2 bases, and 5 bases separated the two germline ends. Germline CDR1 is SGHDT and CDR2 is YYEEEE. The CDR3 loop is CASSLFTDTQYF. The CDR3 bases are TGTGCCAGCAGCCTCTTCACAGATACGCAGTATTTT.

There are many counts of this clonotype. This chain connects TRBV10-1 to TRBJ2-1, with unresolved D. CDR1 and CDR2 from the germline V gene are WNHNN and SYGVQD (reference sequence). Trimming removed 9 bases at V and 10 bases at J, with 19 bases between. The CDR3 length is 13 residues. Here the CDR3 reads CARVHGPEEEQFF. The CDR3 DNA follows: TGCGCCAGGGTTCATGGCCCCGAGGAGGAGCAGTTCTTC.

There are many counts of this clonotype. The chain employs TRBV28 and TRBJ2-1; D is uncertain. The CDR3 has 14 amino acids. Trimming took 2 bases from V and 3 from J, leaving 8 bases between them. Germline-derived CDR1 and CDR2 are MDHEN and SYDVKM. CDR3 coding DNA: TGTGCCAGCAGTTTACGGTGGATCTACAATGAGCAGTTCTTC. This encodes CASSLRWIYNEQFF.

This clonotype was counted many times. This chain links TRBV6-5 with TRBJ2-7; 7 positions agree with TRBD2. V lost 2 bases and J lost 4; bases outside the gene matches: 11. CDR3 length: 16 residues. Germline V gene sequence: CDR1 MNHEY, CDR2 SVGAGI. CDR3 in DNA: TGTGCCAGCAGTTACCCCGGGGAGCGGGGACTTTACGAGCAGTACTTC. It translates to CASSYPGERGLYEQYF.

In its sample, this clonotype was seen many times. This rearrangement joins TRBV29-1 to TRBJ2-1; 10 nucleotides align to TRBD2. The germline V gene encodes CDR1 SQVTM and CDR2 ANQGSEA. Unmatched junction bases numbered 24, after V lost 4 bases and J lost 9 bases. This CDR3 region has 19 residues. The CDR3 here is CSVGGVGAASGRAWGEQFF. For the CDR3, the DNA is TGCAGCGTTGGGGGCGTGGGGGCGGCTAGCGGGAGAGCCTGGGGTGAGCAGTTCTTC.

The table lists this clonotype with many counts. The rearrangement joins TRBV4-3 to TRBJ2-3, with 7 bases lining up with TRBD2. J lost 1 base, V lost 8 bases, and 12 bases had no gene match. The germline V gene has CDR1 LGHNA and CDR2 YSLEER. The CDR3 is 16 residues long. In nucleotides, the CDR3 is TGCGCCAGCGGGAACTTTGCGGGAGCGGGCACAGATACGCAGTATTTT. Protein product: CASGNFAGAGTDTQYF.

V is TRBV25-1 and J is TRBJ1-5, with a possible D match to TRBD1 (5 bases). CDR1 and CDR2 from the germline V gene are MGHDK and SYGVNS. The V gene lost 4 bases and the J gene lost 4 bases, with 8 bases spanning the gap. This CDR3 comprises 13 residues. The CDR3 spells CASSVGANQPQHF. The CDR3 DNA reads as TGTGCCAGCAGTGTCGGGGCTAATCAGCCCCAGCATTTT.

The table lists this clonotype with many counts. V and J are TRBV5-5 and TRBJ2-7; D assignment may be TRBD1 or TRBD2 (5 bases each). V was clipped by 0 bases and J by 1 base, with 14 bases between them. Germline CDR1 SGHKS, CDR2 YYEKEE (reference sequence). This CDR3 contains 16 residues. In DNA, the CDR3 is TGTGCCAGCAGCTTGGGTACTGGGGGAGATTCCTACGAGCAGTACTTC. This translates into CASSLGTGGDSYEQYF. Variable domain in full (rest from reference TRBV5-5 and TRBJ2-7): DAGVTQSPTHLIKTRGQQVTLRCSPISGHKSVSWYQQVLGQGPQFIFQYYEKEERGRGNFPDRFSARQFPNYSSELNVNALLLGDSALYLCASSLGTGGDSYEQYFGPGTRLTVT.

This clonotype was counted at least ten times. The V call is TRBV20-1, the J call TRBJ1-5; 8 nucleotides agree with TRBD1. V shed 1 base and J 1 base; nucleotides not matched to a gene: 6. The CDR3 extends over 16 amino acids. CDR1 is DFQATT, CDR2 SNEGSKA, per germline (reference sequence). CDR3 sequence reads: CSARGIRTGSNQPQHF. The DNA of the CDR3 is TGCAGTGCTAGAGGTATCCGGACAGGGAGCAATCAGCCCCAGCATTTT.

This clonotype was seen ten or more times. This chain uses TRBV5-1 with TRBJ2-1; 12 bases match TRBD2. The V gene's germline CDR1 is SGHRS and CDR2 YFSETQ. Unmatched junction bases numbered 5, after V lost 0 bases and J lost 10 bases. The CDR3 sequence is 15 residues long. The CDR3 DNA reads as TGCGCCAGCAGCTTGGTTCCTAGCGGGAGGGGCGAGCAGTTCTTC. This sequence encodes CASSLVPSGRGEQFF. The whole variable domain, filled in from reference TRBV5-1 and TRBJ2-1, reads KAGVTQTPRYLIKTRGQQVTLSCSPISGHRSVSWYQQTPGQGLQFLFEYFSETQRNKGNFPGRFSGRQFSNSRSEMNVSTLELGDSALYLCASSLVPSGRGEQFFGPGTRLTVL.

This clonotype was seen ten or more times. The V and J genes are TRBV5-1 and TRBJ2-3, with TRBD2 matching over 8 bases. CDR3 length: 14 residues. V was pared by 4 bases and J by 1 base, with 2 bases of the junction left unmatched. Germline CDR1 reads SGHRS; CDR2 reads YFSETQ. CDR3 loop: CASSTLAGTDTQYF. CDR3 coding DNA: TGCGCCAGCAGCACACTAGCGGGCACAGATACGCAGTATTTT.

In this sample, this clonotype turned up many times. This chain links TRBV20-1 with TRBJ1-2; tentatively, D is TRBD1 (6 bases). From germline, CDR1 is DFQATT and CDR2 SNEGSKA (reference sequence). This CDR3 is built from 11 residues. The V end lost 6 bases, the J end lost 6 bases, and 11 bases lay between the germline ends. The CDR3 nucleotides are TGCAGTGCAGAGGGGGGGGATGGCTACACCTTC. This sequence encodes CSAEGGDGYTF.

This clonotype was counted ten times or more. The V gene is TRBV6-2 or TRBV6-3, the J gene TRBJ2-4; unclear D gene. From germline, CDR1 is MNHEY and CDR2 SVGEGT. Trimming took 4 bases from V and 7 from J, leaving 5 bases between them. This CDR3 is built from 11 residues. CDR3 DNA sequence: TGTGCCAGCAGTTGGGGTAACATTCAGTACTTC. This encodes CASSWGNIQYF.

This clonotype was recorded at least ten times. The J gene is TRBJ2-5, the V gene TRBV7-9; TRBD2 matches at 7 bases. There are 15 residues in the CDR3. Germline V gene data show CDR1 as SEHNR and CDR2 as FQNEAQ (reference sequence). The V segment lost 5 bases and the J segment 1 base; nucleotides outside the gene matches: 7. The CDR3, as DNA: TGTGCCAGCAGCGAATGGCGGGAGCGCCAAGAGACCCAGTACTTC. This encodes CASSEWRERQETQYF. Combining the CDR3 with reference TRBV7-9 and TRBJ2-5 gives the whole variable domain DTGVSQNPRHKITKRGQNVTFRCDPISEHNRLYWYRQTLGQGPEFLTYFQNEAQLEKSRLLSDRFSAERPKGSFSTLEIQRTEQGDSAMYLCASSEWRERQETQYFGPGTRLLVL.

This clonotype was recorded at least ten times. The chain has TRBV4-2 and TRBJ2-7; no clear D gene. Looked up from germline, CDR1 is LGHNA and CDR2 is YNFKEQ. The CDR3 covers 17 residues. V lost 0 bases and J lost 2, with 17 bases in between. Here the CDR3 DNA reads TGTGCCAGCAGCCAAGATCTCCCTGGGGTCATAACCTACGAGCAGTACTTC. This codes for CASSQDLPGVITYEQYF.

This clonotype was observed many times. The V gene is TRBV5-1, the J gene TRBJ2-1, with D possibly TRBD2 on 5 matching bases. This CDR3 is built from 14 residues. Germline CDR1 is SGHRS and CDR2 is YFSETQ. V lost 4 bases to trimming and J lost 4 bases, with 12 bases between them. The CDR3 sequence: CASSQPSQYNEQFF. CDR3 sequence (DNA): TGCGCCAGCAGCCAACCTAGCCAGTACAATGAGCAGTTCTTC.

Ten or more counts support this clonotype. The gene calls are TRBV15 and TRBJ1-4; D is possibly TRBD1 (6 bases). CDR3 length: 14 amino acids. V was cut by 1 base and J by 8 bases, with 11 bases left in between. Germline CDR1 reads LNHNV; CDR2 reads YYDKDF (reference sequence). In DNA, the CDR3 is TGTGCCACCAGCAGAGCAGGGGAAGGCGAAAAACTGTTTTTT. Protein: CATSRAGEGEKLFF.

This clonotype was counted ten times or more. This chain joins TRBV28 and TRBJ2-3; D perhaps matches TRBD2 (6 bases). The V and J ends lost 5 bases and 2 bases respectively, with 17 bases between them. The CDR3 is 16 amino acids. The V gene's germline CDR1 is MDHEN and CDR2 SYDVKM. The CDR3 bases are TGTGCCAGCAGTGCGGTTAGCGGCCTCTTCACAGATACGCAGTATTTT. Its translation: CASSAVSGLFTDTQYF.

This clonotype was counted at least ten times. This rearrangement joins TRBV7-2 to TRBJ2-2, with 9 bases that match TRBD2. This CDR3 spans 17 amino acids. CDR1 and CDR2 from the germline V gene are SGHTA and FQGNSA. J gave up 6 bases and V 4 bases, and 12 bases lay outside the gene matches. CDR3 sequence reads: CASSSIETGTSSGELFF. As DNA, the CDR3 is TGTGCCAGCAGCTCCATAGAAACCGGGACTAGCTCCGGGGAGCTGTTTTTT.

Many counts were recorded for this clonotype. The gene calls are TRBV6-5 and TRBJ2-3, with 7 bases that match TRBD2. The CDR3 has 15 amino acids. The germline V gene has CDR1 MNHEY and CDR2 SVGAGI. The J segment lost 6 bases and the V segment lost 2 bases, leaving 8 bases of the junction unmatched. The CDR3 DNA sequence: TGTGCCAGCAGTTACGAGACTAGCTACTTTGATACGCAGTATTTT. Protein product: CASSYETSYFDTQYF.

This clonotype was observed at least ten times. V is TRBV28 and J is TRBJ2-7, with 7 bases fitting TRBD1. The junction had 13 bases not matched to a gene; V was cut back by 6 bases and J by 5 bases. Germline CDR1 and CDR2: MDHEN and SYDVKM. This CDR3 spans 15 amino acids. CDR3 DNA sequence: TGTGCCAGCAGCCCTTCCGACAGGGTGGATGACGAGCAGTACTTC. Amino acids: CASSPSDRVDDEQYF.